Listed here are 3 T cell receptor beta chains from one sample, sequenced in a study of OX40 agonist ivuxolimab in advanced cancers. Libraries were prepared by immunoSEQ multiplex PCR; TCRdb keeps only in-frame clonotypes and omits some of them. The sample lists approximately 40,000 clones; over 75% were seen once. This specimen consisted of CD4+ or CD8+ T cells sorted from blood, obtained in a trial of the OX40 agonist ivuxolimab. The receptors derive from an adult with an advanced solid tumor such as melanoma, head and neck, liver or kidney cancer.

V is TRBV7-9 and J is TRBJ1-2; D not certain. V was clipped by 1 base and J by 4 bases, with 13 bases between them. From germline, CDR1 is SEHNR and CDR2 FQNEAQ (reference sequence). The CDR3 covers 15 residues. CDR3 loop: CASSLVGQILYGYTF. The CDR3 DNA follows: TGTGCCAGCAGCTTAGTCGGTCAGATCCTCTATGGCTACACCTTC.

V usage is TRBV18 and J usage is TRBJ1-2; D might be TRBD1 (5 bases). V dropped 2 bases and J dropped 0 bases, with 10 bases sitting between them. This CDR3 is built from 15 residues. Germline V gene lookup returns CDR1 KGHSH and CDR2 LQKENI. The CDR3 loop is CASSPTGTANYGYTF. The CDR3, as DNA: TGTGCCAGCTCACCAACAGGAACGGCTAACTATGGCTACACCTTC.

V is TRBV28 and J is TRBJ2-7, with a possible D match to TRBD1 (5 bases). Trimming left V 6 bases short and J 6 bases short, with 21 bases between. There are 15 residues in the CDR3. CDR1 and CDR2 from the germline V gene are MDHEN and SYDVKM. The CDR3 DNA reads as TGTGCCAGCAGCCTCGAAGGGTCAGGGCGTCGCGAGCAGTACTTC. Translated: CASSLEGSGRREQYF. The complete variable domain, with remaining parts taken from reference TRBV28 and TRBJ2-7, reads DVKVTQSSRYLVKRTGEKVFLECVQDMDHENMFWYRQDPGLGLRLIYFSYDVKMKEKGDIPEGYSVSREKKERFSLILESASTNQTSMYLCASSLEGSGRREQYFGPGTRLTVT.